This TCR beta chain derives from a study of shared clonotypes between healthy human individuals. Whole-study context: The cohort comprised a couple of women and a few men. Their ages spanned 18 to 49 years.

Terminally differentiated effector memory CD45RA+ cells were excluded by CCR7 positive selection of CD45RO-negative cells. Researchers divided each subset's genomic DNA evenly across several immunoSEQ plates. Measured with immunoSEQ multiplex PCR; TCRdb has only the in-frame clones, and not every one. The sample consists of about 2.1 million clones, 90% to 95% of them appearing once. Germline CDR1 reads MNHNY; CDR2 reads SVGAGI (reference sequence). The CDR3 spans 16 residues. V lost 7 bases, J lost 6 bases, and 13 bases stayed unmatched. Comment on this clone: What it binds is unknown.

Study observations and caveats: Larger estimated richness was generally seen in naive subsets than in memory subsets.

The receptor was derived from a man between 18 and 35 years old in good health. Some clones in this sample may be carry-over from other donors' samples. The sequenced material came from naive CD8+ T cells from PBMCs. This chain connects TRBV6-6 to TRBJ2-2; TRBD1 matches at 8 bases. The CDR3 loop is CASTKVPMGQAGELFF. As DNA, the CDR3 is TGTGCCAGCACCAAGGTCCCTATGGGACAGGCCGGGGAGCTGTTTTTT.